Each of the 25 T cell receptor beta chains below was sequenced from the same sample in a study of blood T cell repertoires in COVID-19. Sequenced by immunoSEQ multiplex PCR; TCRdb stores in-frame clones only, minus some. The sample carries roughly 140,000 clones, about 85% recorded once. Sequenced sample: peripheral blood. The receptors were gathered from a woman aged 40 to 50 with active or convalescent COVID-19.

This chain's CDR3 is CASSFGVESTIYEQYF. The CDR3 region has the DNA TGTGCCAGCAGCTTTGGAGTCGAGAGCACCATCTACGAGCAGTACTTC. The chain combines TRBV5-4 with TRBJ2-7; no clear D gene. V shed 2 bases and J shed 3 bases, with 18 bases lying between them. The CDR3 has 16 amino acids. Germline CDR1 reads SGHNT; CDR2 reads YYREEE (reference sequence). The full variable domain, with the rest looked up from reference TRBV5-4 and TRBJ2-7, is ETGVTQSPTHLIKTRGQQVTLRCSSQSGHNTVSWYQQALGQGPQFIFQYYREEENGRGNFPPRFSGLQFPNYSSELNVNALELDDSALYLCASSFGVESTIYEQYFGPGTRLTVT.

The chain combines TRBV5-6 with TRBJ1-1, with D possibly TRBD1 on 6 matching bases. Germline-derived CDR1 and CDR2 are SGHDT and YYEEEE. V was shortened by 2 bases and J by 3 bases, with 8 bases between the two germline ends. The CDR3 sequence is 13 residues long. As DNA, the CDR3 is TGTGCCAGCAGCTTAGGGGGTGACACTGAAGCTTTCTTT. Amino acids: CASSLGGDTEAFF.

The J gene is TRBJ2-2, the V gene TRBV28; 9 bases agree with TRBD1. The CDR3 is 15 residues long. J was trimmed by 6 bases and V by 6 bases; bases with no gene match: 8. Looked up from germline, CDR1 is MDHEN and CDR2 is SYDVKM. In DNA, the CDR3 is TGTGCCAGCAGCCGGGACAGGGTATACCCCGGGGAGCTGTTTTTT. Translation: CASSRDRVYPGELFF.

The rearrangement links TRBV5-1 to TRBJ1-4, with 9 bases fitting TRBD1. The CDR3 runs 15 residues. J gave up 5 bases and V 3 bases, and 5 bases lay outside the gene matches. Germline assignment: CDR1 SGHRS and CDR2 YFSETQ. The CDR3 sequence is CASSWIGTGNEKLFF. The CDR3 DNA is TGCGCCAGCAGCTGGATCGGGACAGGGAATGAAAAACTGTTTTTT.

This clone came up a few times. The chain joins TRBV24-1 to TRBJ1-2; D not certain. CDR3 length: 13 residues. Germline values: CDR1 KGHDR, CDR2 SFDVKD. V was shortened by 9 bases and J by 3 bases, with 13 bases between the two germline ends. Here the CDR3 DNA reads TGTGCCACCTCAGGCGCGGGTGACTATGGCTACACCTTC. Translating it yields CATSGAGDYGYTF.

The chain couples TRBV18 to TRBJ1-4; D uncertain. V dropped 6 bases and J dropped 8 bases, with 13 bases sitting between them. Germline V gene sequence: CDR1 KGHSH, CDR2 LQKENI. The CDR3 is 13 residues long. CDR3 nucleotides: TGTGCCAGCTCCCCAGGAACGGGGGAAAAACTGTTTTTT. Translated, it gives CASSPGTGEKLFF.

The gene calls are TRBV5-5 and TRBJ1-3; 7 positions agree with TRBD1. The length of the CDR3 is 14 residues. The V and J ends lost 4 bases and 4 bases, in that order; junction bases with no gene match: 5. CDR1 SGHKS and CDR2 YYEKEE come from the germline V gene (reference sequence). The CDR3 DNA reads TGTGCCAGCAGCCTCGGGACAGCGGGAAACACCATATATTTT. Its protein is CASSLGTAGNTIYF.

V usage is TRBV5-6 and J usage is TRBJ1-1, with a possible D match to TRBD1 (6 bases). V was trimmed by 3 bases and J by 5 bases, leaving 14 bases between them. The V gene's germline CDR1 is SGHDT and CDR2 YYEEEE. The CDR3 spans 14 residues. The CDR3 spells CASSWGGASTEAFF. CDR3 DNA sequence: TGTGCCAGCAGCTGGGGGGGGGCGAGTACTGAAGCTTTCTTT.

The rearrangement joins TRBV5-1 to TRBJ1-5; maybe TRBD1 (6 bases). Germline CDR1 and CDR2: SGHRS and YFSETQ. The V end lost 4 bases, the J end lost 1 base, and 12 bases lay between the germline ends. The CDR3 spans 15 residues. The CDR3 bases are TGCGCCAGCAGCCCGGGACACGTAAGCAATCAGCCCCAGCATTTT. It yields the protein CASSPGHVSNQPQHF.

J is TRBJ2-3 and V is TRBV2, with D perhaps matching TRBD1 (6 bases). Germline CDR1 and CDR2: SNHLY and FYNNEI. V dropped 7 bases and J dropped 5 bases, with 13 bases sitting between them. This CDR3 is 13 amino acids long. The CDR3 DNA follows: TGTGCCAGCACTTCAGGGGCGGGAGATACGCAGTATTTT. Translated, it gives CASTSGAGDTQYF. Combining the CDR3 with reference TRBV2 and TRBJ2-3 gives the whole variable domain EPEVTQTPSHQVTQMGQEVILRCVPISNHLYFYWYRQILGQKVEFLVSFYNNEISEKSEIFDDQFSVERPDGSNFTLKIRSTKLEDSAMYFCASTSGAGDTQYFGPGTRLTVL.

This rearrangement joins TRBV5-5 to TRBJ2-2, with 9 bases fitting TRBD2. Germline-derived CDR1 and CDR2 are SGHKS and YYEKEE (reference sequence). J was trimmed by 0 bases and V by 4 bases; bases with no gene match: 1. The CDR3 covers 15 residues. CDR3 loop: CASSLAGPNTGELFF. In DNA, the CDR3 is TGTGCCAGCAGCCTAGCGGGGCCGAACACCGGGGAGCTGTTTTTT.

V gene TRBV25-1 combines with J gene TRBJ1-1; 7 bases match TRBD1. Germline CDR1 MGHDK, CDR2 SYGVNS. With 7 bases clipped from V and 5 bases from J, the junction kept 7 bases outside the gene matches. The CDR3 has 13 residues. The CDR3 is CASINRGGTEAFF. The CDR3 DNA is TGTGCCAGCATAAACAGGGGTGGAACTGAAGCTTTCTTT.

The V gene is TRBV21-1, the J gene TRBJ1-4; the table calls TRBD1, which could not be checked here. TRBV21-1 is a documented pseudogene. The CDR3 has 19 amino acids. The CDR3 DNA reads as TGTGCCAGCAGCAAAGACGCCCCTCCACAGGGGTGGTCTAATGAAAAACTGTTTTTT. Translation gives CASSKDAPPQGWSNEKLFF.

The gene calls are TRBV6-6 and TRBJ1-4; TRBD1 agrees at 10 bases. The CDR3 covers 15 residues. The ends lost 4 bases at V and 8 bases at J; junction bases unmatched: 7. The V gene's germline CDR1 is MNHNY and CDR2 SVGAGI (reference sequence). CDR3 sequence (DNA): TGTGCCAGCAGTTGGACAGGGGGGGGCAGAGAAAAACTGTTTTTT. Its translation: CASSWTGGGREKLFF.

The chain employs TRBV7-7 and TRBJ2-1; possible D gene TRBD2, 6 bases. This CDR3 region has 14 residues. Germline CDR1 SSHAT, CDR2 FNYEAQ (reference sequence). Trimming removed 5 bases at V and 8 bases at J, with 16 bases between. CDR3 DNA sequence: TGTGCCAGCAGCCCCGGTGGAGGGATCGATGAGCAGTTCTTC. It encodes CASSPGGGIDEQFF.

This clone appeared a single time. As DNA, the CDR3 is TGCGCCAGCAGCTTGGGATACAACTACGAGCAGTACTTC. Protein product: CASSLGYNYEQYF. The rearrangement links TRBV5-1 to TRBJ2-7; no definite D call. V lost 0 bases, J lost 3 bases, and 7 bases lay in between. The CDR3 has 13 residues. Germline V lookup: CDR1 SGHRS, CDR2 YFSETQ.

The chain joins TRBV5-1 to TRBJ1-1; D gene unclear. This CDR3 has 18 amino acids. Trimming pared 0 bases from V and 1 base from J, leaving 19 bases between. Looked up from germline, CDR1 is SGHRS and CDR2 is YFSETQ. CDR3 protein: CASSLDVALGGKNTEAFF. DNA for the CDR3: TGCGCCAGCAGCTTGGACGTGGCCCTCGGAGGGAAGAACACTGAAGCTTTCTTT. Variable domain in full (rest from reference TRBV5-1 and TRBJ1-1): KAGVTQTPRYLIKTRGQQVTLSCSPISGHRSVSWYQQTPGQGLQFLFEYFSETQRNKGNFPGRFSGRQFSNSRSEMNVSTLELGDSALYLCASSLDVALGGKNTEAFFGQGTRLTVV.

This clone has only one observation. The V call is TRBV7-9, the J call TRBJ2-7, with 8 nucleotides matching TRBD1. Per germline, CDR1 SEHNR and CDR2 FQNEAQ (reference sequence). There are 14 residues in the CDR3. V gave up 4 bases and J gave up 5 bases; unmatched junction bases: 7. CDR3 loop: CASSSGTGDHEQYF. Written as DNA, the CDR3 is TGTGCCAGCAGCTCCGGGACAGGCGATCACGAGCAGTACTTC.

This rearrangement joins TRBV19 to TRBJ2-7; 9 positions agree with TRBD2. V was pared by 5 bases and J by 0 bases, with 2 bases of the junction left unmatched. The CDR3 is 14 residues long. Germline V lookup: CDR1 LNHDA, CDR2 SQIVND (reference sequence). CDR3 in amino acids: CASSFSGSSYEQYF. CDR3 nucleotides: TGTGCCAGTAGTTTTAGCGGGAGCTCCTACGAGCAGTACTTC.

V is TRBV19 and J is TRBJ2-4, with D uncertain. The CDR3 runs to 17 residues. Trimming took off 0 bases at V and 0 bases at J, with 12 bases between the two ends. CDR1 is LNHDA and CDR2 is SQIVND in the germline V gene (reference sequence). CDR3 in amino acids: CASSIDQPLLAKNIQYF. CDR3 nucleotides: TGTGCCAGTAGTATAGATCAACCGCTACTAGCCAAAAACATTCAGTACTTC.

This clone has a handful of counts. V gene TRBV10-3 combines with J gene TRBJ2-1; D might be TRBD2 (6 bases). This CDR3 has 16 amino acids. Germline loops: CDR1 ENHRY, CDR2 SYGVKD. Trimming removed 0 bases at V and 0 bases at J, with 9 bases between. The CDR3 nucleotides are TGTGCCATCAGTGAGTCGAGGGGAGGCTCCTACAATGAGCAGTTCTTC. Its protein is CAISESRGGSYNEQFF.

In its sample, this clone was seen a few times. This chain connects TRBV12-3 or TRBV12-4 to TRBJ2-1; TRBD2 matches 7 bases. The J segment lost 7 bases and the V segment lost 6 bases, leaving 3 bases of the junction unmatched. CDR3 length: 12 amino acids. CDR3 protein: CASRTAGNEQFF. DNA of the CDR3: TGTGCCAGCAGAACAGCGGGGAATGAGCAGTTCTTC.

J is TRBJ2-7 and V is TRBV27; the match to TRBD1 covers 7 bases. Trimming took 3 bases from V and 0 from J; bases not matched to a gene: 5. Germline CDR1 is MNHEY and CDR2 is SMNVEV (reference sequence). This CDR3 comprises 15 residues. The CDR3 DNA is TGTGCCAGCAGTTTCCTCTGGGACAGCTCCTACGAGCAGTACTTC. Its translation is CASSFLWDSSYEQYF.

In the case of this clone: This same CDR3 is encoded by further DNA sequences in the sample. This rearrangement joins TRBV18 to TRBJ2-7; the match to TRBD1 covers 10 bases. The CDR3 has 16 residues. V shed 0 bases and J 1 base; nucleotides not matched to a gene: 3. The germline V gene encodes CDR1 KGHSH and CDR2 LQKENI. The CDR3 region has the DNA TGTGCCAGCTCACCACCGGTGGGACAGGGGTCCTACGAGCAGTACTTC. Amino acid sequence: CASSPPVGQGSYEQYF.

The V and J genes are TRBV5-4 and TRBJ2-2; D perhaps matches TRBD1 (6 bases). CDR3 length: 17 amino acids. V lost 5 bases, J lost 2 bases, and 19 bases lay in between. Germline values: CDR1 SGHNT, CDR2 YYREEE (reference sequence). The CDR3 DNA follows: TGTGCCAGCAGTAAATCACAGGGTCCCGATAACACCGGGGAGCTGTTTTTT. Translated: CASSKSQGPDNTGELFF. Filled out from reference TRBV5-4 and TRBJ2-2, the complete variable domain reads ETGVTQSPTHLIKTRGQQVTLRCSSQSGHNTVSWYQQALGQGPQFIFQYYREEENGRGNFPPRFSGLQFPNYSSELNVNALELDDSALYLCASSKSQGPDNTGELFFGEGSRLTVL.